A selection of T cell receptor beta chains follows, all from one sample in a study of blood T cells in healthy people across ages. Using its own MiXCR run on the 5' RACE reads, TCRdb lists one record per CDR3 protein. This table has 700,000 to 850,000 distinct CDR3 sequences, roughly 50% appearing once. The sequenced sample was blood. These receptor sequences come from an elderly man in good health. The CDR3 runs from the conserved cysteine through the conserved F or W. Fields, in order: J gene, CDR3 length, V gene, D gene, clone size, CDR3 DNA, CDR3 protein. D genes are given only for firm matches. Size is stated for part of the rows, as once, few or many counts, or as a class when the clone is expanded.

j_call: TRBJ2-5
cdr3_length: 13
v_call: TRBV29-1
d_call: NA
clone_size: NA
cdr3_nt: TGCAGCGTTACTTCGACAGTAAACAATGAGCAGTACTTC
cdr3_aa: CSVTSTVNNEQYF

j_call: TRBJ2-7
cdr3_length: 15
v_call: TRBV5-1
d_call: NA
clone_size: NA
cdr3_nt: TGCGCCAACAGCTTGGCACAGGGCACGTCAAGCGAGCAGTACTTC
cdr3_aa: CANSLAQGTSSEQYF

j_call: TRBJ2-1
cdr3_length: 14
v_call: TRBV10-3
d_call: TRBD2
clone_size: NA
cdr3_nt: TGTGCCATTGCAAGCGGGAGCTCCTACAATGAGCAGTTCTTC
cdr3_aa: CAIASGSSYNEQFF

j_call: TRBJ1-5
cdr3_length: 16
v_call: TRBV5-5
d_call: TRBD1
clone_size: NA
cdr3_nt: TGTGCCAGCAGCCATTCCGGGACAGGGCCTAATCAGCCCCAGCATTTT
cdr3_aa: CASSHSGTGPNQPQHF

j_call: TRBJ2-4
cdr3_length: 11
v_call: TRBV29-1
d_call: NA
clone_size: NA
cdr3_nt: TGCAGCGTCGACGTAAAAAACATTCAGTACTTC
cdr3_aa: CSVDVKNIQYF

j_call: TRBJ2-1
cdr3_length: 15
v_call: TRBV5-1
d_call: TRBD2
clone_size: NA
cdr3_nt: TGCGCCAGCAGCCTCGGGACTAGCATAATCCTAGAGCAGTTCTTC
cdr3_aa: CASSLGTSIILEQFF

j_call: TRBJ2-7
cdr3_length: 13
v_call: TRBV13
d_call: TRBD1
clone_size: NA
cdr3_nt: TGTGCCAGCAGCTTAACCAGGGGGCGTGAGCAGTACTTC
cdr3_aa: CASSLTRGREQYF

j_call: TRBJ2-3
cdr3_length: 11
v_call: TRBV29-1
d_call: NA
clone_size: many
cdr3_nt: TGCAGCACTTTACATTCCGGATACGCGTATTTT
cdr3_aa: CSTLHSGYAYF

j_call: TRBJ2-7
cdr3_length: 14
v_call: TRBV10-3
d_call: TRBD1
clone_size: NA
cdr3_nt: TGTGCCATCAGCCAAGGACAGGGGACCTGCGAGCAGTACTTC
cdr3_aa: CAISQGQGTCEQYF

j_call: TRBJ2-7
cdr3_length: 13
v_call: TRBV28
d_call: NA
clone_size: few
cdr3_nt: TGTGCCAGCAGTTTAGGGACACGCTACGAGCAGTACTTC
cdr3_aa: CASSLGTRYEQYF

j_call: TRBJ1-6
cdr3_length: 14
v_call: TRBV7-8
d_call: TRBD1
clone_size: NA
cdr3_nt: TGTGCCAGCAGCGCGGGACAGGGGAATTCACCCCTCCACTTT
cdr3_aa: CASSAGQGNSPLHF

j_call: TRBJ2-7
cdr3_length: 14
v_call: TRBV5-1
d_call: NA
clone_size: NA
cdr3_nt: TGCGCCAGCAGCTCGACGCGAAGCCGGGGCGAGCAGTACTTC
cdr3_aa: CASSSTRSRGEQYF

j_call: TRBJ2-1
cdr3_length: 14
v_call: TRBV6-5
d_call: NA
clone_size: few
cdr3_nt: TGTGCCAGCAGCTCTACCTTTCCTGATCTACGGCAGTTCTTC
cdr3_aa: CASSSTFPDLRQFF

j_call: TRBJ1-2
cdr3_length: 15
v_call: TRBV27
d_call: NA
clone_size: NA
cdr3_nt: TGTGCCAGCAGTTTATCAGTGAAAGCTAACTATGGCTACACCTTC
cdr3_aa: CASSLSVKANYGYTF

j_call: TRBJ2-2
cdr3_length: 13
v_call: TRBV5-6
d_call: NA
clone_size: NA
cdr3_nt: TGTGCCAGCACCCCTGTTGATGCCGGAGAGCTGTTTTTT
cdr3_aa: CASTPVDAGELFF

j_call: TRBJ1-1
cdr3_length: 12
v_call: TRBV6-5
d_call: NA
clone_size: NA
cdr3_nt: TGTGCCAGCAGTTACTCCGGCGATGAAGCTTTCTTT
cdr3_aa: CASSYSGDEAFF

j_call: TRBJ2-4
cdr3_length: 12
v_call: TRBV20-1
d_call: NA
clone_size: once
cdr3_nt: TGCAGTGCTAGGGGGCTGAGGAGGTGGGAGTACTTC
cdr3_aa: CSARGLRRWEYF

j_call: TRBJ2-1
cdr3_length: 19
v_call: TRBV5-1
d_call: TRBD2
clone_size: NA
cdr3_nt: TGCGCCAGCAGCTTGGCTATTCTTAGCGGGAAAAGCTCCTACAATGAGCAGTTCTTC
cdr3_aa: CASSLAILSGKSSYNEQFF

j_call: TRBJ2-2
cdr3_length: 16
v_call: TRBV15
d_call: TRBD1
clone_size: NA
cdr3_nt: TGTGCCACCAGCAGCATGGGACAGGGGGACACCGGGGAGCTGTTTTTT
cdr3_aa: CATSSMGQGDTGELFF

j_call: TRBJ2-1
cdr3_length: 14
v_call: TRBV20-1
d_call: TRBD2
clone_size: NA
cdr3_nt: TGTAGTGCTAGAGGGACTAGCGGGGCTGGAGAGCAGTTCTTC
cdr3_aa: CSARGTSGAGEQFF

j_call: TRBJ2-1
cdr3_length: 14
v_call: TRBV28
d_call: TRBD2
clone_size: NA
cdr3_nt: TGTGCCAGCAAACTAGCGGGAACAATCAATGAGCAGTTCTTC
cdr3_aa: CASKLAGTINEQFF

j_call: TRBJ1-2
cdr3_length: 13
v_call: TRBV10-3
d_call: NA
clone_size: NA
cdr3_nt: TGTGCCATCAGTGAGGGGGGTGGCTATGGCTACACCTTC
cdr3_aa: CAISEGGGYGYTF

j_call: TRBJ2-7
cdr3_length: 14
v_call: TRBV6-5
d_call: TRBD2
clone_size: NA
cdr3_nt: TGTGCCATCGCACAGAGCGGGAGCTCCTACAAGCAGTACTTC
cdr3_aa: CAIAQSGSSYKQYF

j_call: TRBJ2-2
cdr3_length: 15
v_call: TRBV25-1
d_call: TRBD1
clone_size: NA
cdr3_nt: TGTGCCAGCAGCAGACAGGCCCAGGGGGTCGGGGAGCTGTTTTTT
cdr3_aa: CASSRQAQGVGELFF

j_call: TRBJ2-5
cdr3_length: 15
v_call: TRBV11-2
d_call: NA
clone_size: few
cdr3_nt: TGTGCCAGCAGCTCCAGCCCTGTTTACGGGGAGACCCAGTACTTC
cdr3_aa: CASSSSPVYGETQYF

j_call: TRBJ2-5
cdr3_length: 16
v_call: TRBV6-6
d_call: TRBD2
clone_size: NA
cdr3_nt: TGTGCCAGCAGTCAGACTAGCGGAATGACCTTACGAGAGCAGTACTTC
cdr3_aa: CASSQTSGMTLREQYF

j_call: TRBJ1-4
cdr3_length: 14
v_call: TRBV5-1
d_call: NA
clone_size: NA
cdr3_nt: TGCGCCAGCAGCTTGGCCGGCGCCGGGGAAAAACTGTTTTTT
cdr3_aa: CASSLAGAGEKLFF

j_call: TRBJ2-7
cdr3_length: 15
v_call: TRBV15
d_call: TRBD1
clone_size: NA
cdr3_nt: TGTGCCGCCAGCAGGGCCGGGACAGGGCCAGACGAGCAGTACTTC
cdr3_aa: CAASRAGTGPDEQYF

j_call: TRBJ1-1
cdr3_length: 14
v_call: TRBV11-1
d_call: NA
clone_size: NA
cdr3_nt: TGTGCCAGCAGCGTAGGAGGGCAGCGAGCTGAAGCTTTCTTT
cdr3_aa: CASSVGGQRAEAFF

j_call: TRBJ2-3
cdr3_length: 15
v_call: TRBV20-1
d_call: TRBD1
clone_size: few
cdr3_nt: TGCAGTGCTAGGGGACAGGGGGCAGGGGACAGATACGCGTATTTT
cdr3_aa: CSARGQGAGDRYAYF

j_call: TRBJ2-3
cdr3_length: 13
v_call: TRBV6-6
d_call: NA
clone_size: few
cdr3_nt: TGTGCCAGCAGTTACTCTCCCAAAGATACGCAGTATTTT
cdr3_aa: CASSYSPKDTQYF

j_call: TRBJ2-7
cdr3_length: 15
v_call: TRBV27
d_call: TRBD1
clone_size: NA
cdr3_nt: TGTGCCAGCAGTCCCAGACAGGGTGGCGGCTACGAGCAGTACTTC
cdr3_aa: CASSPRQGGGYEQYF

j_call: TRBJ2-1
cdr3_length: 17
v_call: TRBV12-3/TRBV12-4
d_call: NA
clone_size: many
cdr3_nt: TGTGCCAGCAGTCATTCCCCGACGCGGATAAACTACAATGAGCAGTTCTTC
cdr3_aa: CASSHSPTRINYNEQFF

j_call: TRBJ2-1
cdr3_length: 15
v_call: TRBV29-1
d_call: NA
clone_size: few
cdr3_nt: TGCAGCGTTGAAGATCTCTACAGGGTAAACAATGAGCAGTTCTTC
cdr3_aa: CSVEDLYRVNNEQFF

j_call: TRBJ1-1
cdr3_length: 16
v_call: TRBV5-5
d_call: TRBD1
clone_size: NA
cdr3_nt: TGTGCCAGCAGCTTGATCCAGGGGGCATGGGCGACTGAAGCTTTCTTT
cdr3_aa: CASSLIQGAWATEAFF

j_call: TRBJ2-7
cdr3_length: 18
v_call: TRBV6-6
d_call: TRBD2
clone_size: few
cdr3_nt: TGTGCCAGCAGTTACGGCGCGGGAGTTAGCGGGAGTACTTACGAGCAGTACTTC
cdr3_aa: CASSYGAGVSGSTYEQYF

j_call: TRBJ2-7
cdr3_length: 14
v_call: TRBV6-5
d_call: TRBD2
clone_size: NA
cdr3_nt: TGTGCCAGCAGTCGGACTAGCGGGAGGGGAGAGCAGTACTTC
cdr3_aa: CASSRTSGRGEQYF

j_call: TRBJ1-3
cdr3_length: 16
v_call: TRBV7-2
d_call: NA
clone_size: NA
cdr3_nt: TGTGCCAGCAGCTTTACTCAGGGCATCTCTGGAAACACCATATATTTT
cdr3_aa: CASSFTQGISGNTIYF

j_call: TRBJ1-1
cdr3_length: 11
v_call: TRBV29-1
d_call: NA
clone_size: few
cdr3_nt: TGCAGCGCCACGGAGAACACTGAAGCTTTCTTT
cdr3_aa: CSATENTEAFF

j_call: TRBJ2-6
cdr3_length: 13
v_call: TRBV2
d_call: NA
clone_size: many
cdr3_nt: TGTGCCAGCTCAGGATCTGGGGCCAACGTCCTGACTTTC
cdr3_aa: CASSGSGANVLTF

j_call: TRBJ2-7
cdr3_length: 13
v_call: TRBV27
d_call: NA
clone_size: many
cdr3_nt: TGTGCCAGCAGTTTATTCGGGACGAGCGAGCAGTACTTC
cdr3_aa: CASSLFGTSEQYF

j_call: TRBJ2-7
cdr3_length: 14
v_call: TRBV12-5
d_call: TRBD2
clone_size: NA
cdr3_nt: TGTGCTAGTGGCCTGACTAGCGGCGTAGTGGAGCAGTACTTC
cdr3_aa: CASGLTSGVVEQYF

j_call: TRBJ2-7
cdr3_length: 16
v_call: TRBV12-3/TRBV12-4
d_call: TRBD2
clone_size: NA
cdr3_nt: TGTGCCAGCAGTTTGAGGCTAGCGGGAGGGTTGGCCGAGCAGTACTTC
cdr3_aa: CASSLRLAGGLAEQYF

j_call: TRBJ2-1
cdr3_length: 13
v_call: TRBV9
d_call: NA
clone_size: NA
cdr3_nt: TGTGCCAGCAGCGTCCTCAGGTCATATGAGCAGTTCTTC
cdr3_aa: CASSVLRSYEQFF

j_call: TRBJ2-7
cdr3_length: 15
v_call: TRBV12-3/TRBV12-4
d_call: TRBD1
clone_size: NA
cdr3_nt: TGTGCCAGCAGTTTACGGGGACAGGGGGCCTACGAGCAGTACTTC
cdr3_aa: CASSLRGQGAYEQYF

j_call: TRBJ2-5
cdr3_length: 14
v_call: TRBV29-1
d_call: NA
clone_size: few
cdr3_nt: TGCAGTGTGGGGGAAGGGGGGGTTCAAGAGACCCAGTACTTC
cdr3_aa: CSVGEGGVQETQYF

j_call: TRBJ2-2
cdr3_length: 18
v_call: TRBV20-1
d_call: NA
clone_size: NA
cdr3_nt: TGCGGTGCCCTAGGGGTACCTGGCGGCCCAGCGAACACCGGGGAGCTGTTTTTT
cdr3_aa: CGALGVPGGPANTGELFF

j_call: TRBJ2-2
cdr3_length: 13
v_call: TRBV7-6
d_call: NA
clone_size: NA
cdr3_nt: TGTGCCAGCAGCTCGATAAACACCGGGGAGCTGTTTTTT
cdr3_aa: CASSSINTGELFF

j_call: TRBJ1-6
cdr3_length: 16
v_call: TRBV6-5
d_call: NA
clone_size: few
cdr3_nt: TGTGCCAGCAGTTATCGCACCGGGACGGGACATTCACCCCTCCACTTT
cdr3_aa: CASSYRTGTGHSPLHF